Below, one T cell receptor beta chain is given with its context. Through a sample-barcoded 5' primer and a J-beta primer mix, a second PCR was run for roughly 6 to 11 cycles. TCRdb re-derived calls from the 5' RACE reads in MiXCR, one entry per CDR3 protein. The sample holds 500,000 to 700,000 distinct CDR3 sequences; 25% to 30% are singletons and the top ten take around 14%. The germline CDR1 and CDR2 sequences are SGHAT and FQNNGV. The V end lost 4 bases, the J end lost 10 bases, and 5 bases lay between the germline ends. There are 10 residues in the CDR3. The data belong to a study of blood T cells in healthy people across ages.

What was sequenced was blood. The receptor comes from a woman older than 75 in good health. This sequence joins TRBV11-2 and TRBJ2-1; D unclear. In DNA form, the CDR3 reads TGTGCCAGCAGCTCATGGGAGCAGTTCTTC. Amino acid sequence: CASSSWEQFF.